This T cell receptor (beta chain) is drawn from a study of blood T cell repertoires in COVID-19. The CDR3 runs to 18 residues. In germline, CDR1 is LGHNA, CDR2 YSLEER. V lost 0 bases, J lost 4 bases, and 9 bases stayed unmatched. Some clones are missing from TCRdb's copy, which holds only in-frame ones; the method was immunoSEQ multiplex PCR. The sample lists tens of thousands of clones, 70% to 90% occurring once. This TCR derives from a woman aged 80 or over with active or convalescent COVID-19. V and J are TRBV4-3 and TRBJ2-2; 9 positions agree with TRBD1. Sequencing was carried out using peripheral blood. CDR3 DNA: TGCGCCAGCAGCCAAGAAGGGGGGACAGGGAAGGTCACCGGGGAGCTGTTTTTT. It specifies CASSQEGGTGKVTGELFF.